Here is one T cell receptor beta chain with its context. The data were obtained in a study of control samples from healthy donors and cancer patients. V was trimmed by 5 bases and J by 8 bases, leaving 15 bases between them. The germline CDR1 and CDR2 sequences are MDHEN and SYDVKM. The CDR3 runs to 13 residues. Clones were read by immunoSEQ multiplex PCR, and TCRdb kept only the in-frame ones, dropping some. The table includes about 18,000 clones, about 85% detected once. What was sequenced was PBMCs. The sequence derives from a woman aged 70 to 79 with lung cancer. The V gene is TRBV28, the J gene TRBJ1-1; the D gene is possibly TRBD1 (5 bases). The CDR3 is CASSKVYSGEAFF. In DNA form, the CDR3 reads TGTGCCAGCAGTAAAGTCTACTCAGGGGAAGCTTTCTTT. Full variable domain (remainder filled in from reference TRBV28 and TRBJ1-1): DVKVTQSSRYLVKRTGEKVFLECVQDMDHENMFWYRQDPGLGLRLIYFSYDVKMKEKGDIPEGYSVSREKKERFSLILESASTNQTSMYLCASSKVYSGEAFFGQGTRLTVV.